One sample yielded the 25 T cell receptor beta chains listed below, sequenced in a study of shared clonotypes between healthy human individuals. Some clones are missing from TCRdb's copy, which holds only in-frame ones; the method was immunoSEQ multiplex PCR. The sample gives millions of clones, over 85% of which show up once; 0.35% to 0.45% is in the top ten. Sequencing was done on a sample of naive CD4+ T cells from PBMCs. Stated subset: CD45RA+ positively selected. All receptors come from a man aged 18 to 30 in good health. Some clones in this sample may be carry-over from other donors' samples.

The chain has TRBV9 and TRBJ1-5; TRBD1 agrees at 11 bases. Germline V gene data show CDR1 as SGDLS and CDR2 as YYNGEE. V gave up 4 bases and J gave up 7 bases; unmatched junction bases: 16. CDR3 length equals 18 residues. CDR3 region: CASSPLVIGTGGNQPQHF. The CDR3 DNA reads as TGTGCCAGCAGCCCCTTAGTGATCGGGACAGGGGGGAACCAGCCCCAGCATTTT.

The chain has TRBV4-1 and TRBJ1-4; D is unresolved. Germline CDR1 reads MGHRA; CDR2 reads YSYEKL. The CDR3 is 14 residues long. With 3 bases removed from V and 6 bases from J, the gap between germline ends came to 11 bases. The CDR3 region has the DNA TGCGCCAGCAGCCAGCGGGCGGAGGATGAAAAACTGTTTTTT. This translates into CASSQRAEDEKLFF.

The chain carries TRBV5-1 and TRBJ2-5, with 10 bases aligning to TRBD2. The CDR3 consists of 15 residues. Germline V gene sequence: CDR1 SGHRS, CDR2 YFSETQ. V lost 2 bases, J lost 5 bases, and 6 bases stayed unmatched. The CDR3 protein is CASSLSTSGWETQYF. The CDR3 nucleotides read TGCGCCAGCAGCTTATCGACTAGCGGGTGGGAGACCCAGTACTTC.

Only one count was recorded for this clone. This chain links TRBV19 with TRBJ1-2; the match to TRBD1 covers 11 bases. The J segment lost 4 bases and the V segment lost 3 bases, leaving 16 bases of the junction unmatched. The CDR3 has 19 amino acids. The germline V gene encodes CDR1 LNHDA and CDR2 SQIVND (reference sequence). CDR3 amino acids: CASSIRSIRTGGIGYGYTF. The CDR3 nucleotides read TGTGCCAGTAGTATCCGCTCAATTCGGACAGGGGGCATAGGCTATGGCTACACCTTC.

This clone was recorded only once. The chain employs TRBV5-1 and TRBJ2-3; D tentatively reads TRBD1 or TRBD2 (5 bases each). Germline assignment: CDR1 SGHRS and CDR2 YFSETQ. The CDR3 runs 14 residues. V was shortened by 6 bases and J by 0 bases, with 11 bases between the two germline ends. The CDR3 sequence is CASTEGPSTDTQYF. The CDR3, as DNA: TGCGCCAGCACTGAGGGACCTAGCACAGATACGCAGTATTTT.

V and J are TRBV11-2 and TRBJ1-1; no firm D call. The CDR3 has 15 amino acids. The germline gives CDR1 SGHAT, CDR2 FQNNGV. V lost 5 bases, J lost 3 bases, and 16 bases lay in between. The CDR3, as DNA: TGTGCCAGCAGCATATCTGGTCGTTGGGACACTGAAGCTTTCTTT. Its translation: CASSISGRWDTEAFF. The whole variable domain, remainder taken from reference TRBV11-2 and TRBJ1-1, is EAGVAQSPRYKIIEKRQSVAFWCNPISGHATLYWYQQILGQGPKLLIQFQNNGVVDDSQLPKDRFSAERLKGVDSTLKIQPAKLEDSAVYLCASSISGRWDTEAFFGQGTRLTVV.

The chain has TRBV5-1 and TRBJ2-7, with 11 bases aligning to TRBD1. The germline V gene has CDR1 SGHRS and CDR2 YFSETQ. V shed 3 bases, J shed 6 bases, and the junction held 2 bases outside the gene matches. The CDR3 has 13 residues. CDR3 residues: CASSWGTGGEQYF. CDR3 nucleotides: TGCGCCAGCAGCTGGGGGACAGGGGGCGAGCAGTACTTC.

The rearrangement links TRBV28 to TRBJ1-6, with D perhaps TRBD1 (6 bases). The CDR3 is 14 amino acids. Germline V lookup: CDR1 MDHEN, CDR2 SYDVKM. With 11 bases removed from V and 9 bases from J, the gap between germline ends came to 20 bases. CDR3 DNA sequence: TGTGCCTCCAAAGGTGGGGGGCGCGGTTCACCCCTCCACTTT. This translates into CASKGGGRGSPLHF.

The rearrangement links TRBV9 to TRBJ2-7; D could derive from TRBD1 or TRBD2 (5 bases each). This CDR3 is built from 12 residues. Trimming left V 7 bases short and J 4 bases short, with 12 bases between. Germline V lookup: CDR1 SGDLS, CDR2 YYNGEE. The CDR3 nucleotides are TGTGCCAGCGGGACCGGCGGTTACGAGCAGTACTTC. Translating gives CASGTGGYEQYF. The complete variable domain, with remaining parts taken from reference TRBV9 and TRBJ2-7, reads DSGVTQTPKHLITATGQRVTLRCSPRSGDLSVYWYQQSLDQGLQFLIQYYNGEERAKGNILERFSAQQFPDLHSELNLSSLELGDSALYFCASGTGGYEQYFGPGTRLTVT.

The chain combines TRBV14 with TRBJ1-1; 7 bases agree with TRBD1. CDR3 length equals 13 residues. V shed 4 bases and J 8 bases; nucleotides not matched to a gene: 7. Per germline, CDR1 SGHDN and CDR2 FVKESK. The chain's CDR3 is CASSPIYRGEAFF. CDR3 sequence (DNA): TGTGCCAGCAGCCCTATATACAGGGGAGAAGCTTTCTTT.

The chain employs TRBV6-6 and TRBJ1-5; tentatively, D is TRBD1 (5 bases). The V gene lost 6 bases and the J gene lost 7 bases, with 13 bases spanning the gap. There are 13 residues in the CDR3. Germline values: CDR1 MNHNY, CDR2 SVGAGI (reference sequence). CDR3 amino acids: CASRGPEGQPQHF. The CDR3 bases are TGTGCCAGCAGGGGACCAGAGGGACAGCCCCAGCATTTT.

Of note for this clone: The junction does not match germline at one end; this may be a read error. This chain connects TRBV6-1 to TRBJ2-1; no definite D call. This CDR3 spans 15 amino acids. Germline V gene lookup returns CDR1 MNHNS and CDR2 SASEGT. CDR3 protein: CASSEEAAVYNEQFF. The CDR3 DNA reads as TGTGCCAGTAGTGAAGAGGCGGCCGTCTACAATGAGCAGTTCTTC.

CDR3 protein: CASSLGTEPASTDTQYF. CDR3 sequence (DNA): TGTGCCAGCAGCTTAGGTACTGAGCCAGCCAGCACAGATACGCAGTATTTT. The chain joins TRBV7-9 to TRBJ2-3; D uncertain. With 1 base removed from V and 0 bases from J, the gap between germline ends came to 14 bases. Germline V lookup: CDR1 SEHNR, CDR2 FQNEAQ (reference sequence). The length of the CDR3 is 17 residues.

This chain connects TRBV4-1 to TRBJ1-2; no clear D. Germline V gene lookup returns CDR1 MGHRA and CDR2 YSYEKL. V was pared by 10 bases and J by 8 bases, with 29 bases between. This CDR3 is 16 amino acids long. The CDR3: CANHFPCWGLKDGYTF. Written as DNA, the CDR3 is TGCGCCAACCATTTTCCTTGTTGGGGATTAAAGGACGGCTACACCTTC.

The chain recombines TRBV2 with TRBJ1-2, with D possibly matching TRBD1 (6 bases). The germline V gene has CDR1 SNHLY and CDR2 FYNNEI. The CDR3 spans 10 residues. The V and J ends lost 4 bases and 10 bases respectively, with 7 bases between them. CDR3 DNA sequence: TGTGCCAGCAGTGGACAGGACTACACCTTC. It translates to CASSGQDYTF.

The V call is TRBV5-8, the J call TRBJ2-7; D not resolved. Between the trimmed V and J ends, which lost 0 bases and 7 bases, there was a span of 5 bases. The CDR3 is made up of 11 amino acids. Germline CDR1 is SGHTS and CDR2 is YDEGEE. The CDR3 DNA follows: TGTGCCAGCAGCTTGGTGGGAGAGCAGTACTTC. This codes for CASSLVGEQYF.

This clone occurred once. V is TRBV28 and J is TRBJ1-5; possibly TRBD1 for D (5 bases). The CDR3 sequence is 14 residues long. Trimming pared 8 bases from V and 2 bases from J, leaving 13 bases between. Germline V gene data show CDR1 as MDHEN and CDR2 as SYDVKM. This chain's CDR3 is CASSRWGGNQPQHF. CDR3 nucleotides: TGTGCCAGCTCCCGGTGGGGGGGCAATCAGCCCCAGCATTTT.

The chain couples TRBV9 to TRBJ1-3; a possible D gene is TRBD1 (5 bases). The CDR3 spans 16 residues. Germline V lookup: CDR1 SGDLS, CDR2 YYNGEE. Trimming cost V 3 bases and J 1 base, with 14 bases left between them. CDR3 sequence (DNA): TGTGCCAGCAGCGGGACTCCGGGGGTATCTGGAAACACCATATATTTT. Its protein product is CASSGTPGVSGNTIYF.

This rearrangement joins TRBV5-1 to TRBJ2-7, with 7 bases fitting TRBD2. The trim removed 2 bases at V and 0 bases at J, leaving 8 bases unmatched. Germline values: CDR1 SGHRS, CDR2 YFSETQ. CDR3 size: 16 residues. CDR3 sequence reads: CASSLRPGLFSYEQYF. The CDR3 nucleotides are TGCGCCAGCAGCTTAAGGCCGGGACTATTCTCCTACGAGCAGTACTTC.

V is TRBV11-3 and J is TRBJ2-2; D may be TRBD2 (5 bases). Trimming removed 4 bases at V and 6 bases at J, with 6 bases between. The CDR3 is made up of 12 amino acids. The V gene's germline CDR1 is SGHNT and CDR2 YENEEA. CDR3 DNA: TGTGCCAGCAGCTCGGACTCCGGGGAGCTGTTTTTT. Protein product: CASSSDSGELFF.

V and J are TRBV9 and TRBJ2-3; D is ambiguous. The V and J ends lost 0 bases and 4 bases respectively, with 9 bases between them. CDR3 length equals 14 residues. Germline V CDR1 and CDR2: SGDLS, YYNGEE. CDR3 sequence reads: CASSVEARSDTQYF. CDR3 nucleotide sequence: TGTGCCAGCAGCGTAGAAGCCCGATCAGATACGCAGTATTTT.

This chain uses TRBV28 with TRBJ2-7, with D unclear. This CDR3 has 14 amino acids. Trimming stripped 5 bases from V and 3 bases from J, with 14 bases between. The germline V gene has CDR1 MDHEN and CDR2 SYDVKM. This chain's CDR3 is CASSPAGPLYEQYF. In nucleotides, the CDR3 is TGTGCCAGCAGTCCTGCCGGGCCCCTCTACGAGCAGTACTTC.

This chain uses TRBV5-6 with TRBJ2-1, with 7 bases that match TRBD2. The V segment lost 2 bases and the J segment 4 bases; nucleotides outside the gene matches: 9. CDR1 SGHDT and CDR2 YYEEEE come from the germline V gene. The CDR3 contains 16 residues. The CDR3, as DNA: TGTGCCAGCAGCTTTTCCCCTAGCGGAGATTACAATGAGCAGTTCTTC. As protein: CASSFSPSGDYNEQFF.

The chain joins TRBV5-1 to TRBJ1-2, with 9 bases aligning to TRBD1. Losses at the gene ends were 4 bases for V and 7 bases for J; bases not matched to a gene: 8. The CDR3 runs to 14 residues. Germline CDR1 SGHRS, CDR2 YFSETQ. As DNA, the CDR3 is TGCGCCAGCAGCGAGGACAGGGGAACGCTTGGCTACACCTTC. It codes for CASSEDRGTLGYTF.

This chain connects TRBV28 to TRBJ2-5, with D possibly TRBD2 on 7 matching bases. Germline lookup yields CDR1 MDHEN and CDR2 SYDVKM. The V gene lost 6 bases and the J gene lost 2 bases, with 10 bases spanning the gap. This CDR3 is 13 amino acids long. The CDR3 is CASRQGGQETQYF. CDR3 bases: TGTGCCAGCAGACAGGGAGGGCAAGAGACCCAGTACTTC.